This is a list of T cell receptor beta chains from one sample in a study of blood T cell repertoires in COVID-19. Repertoires were generated with immunoSEQ multiplex PCR, while TCRdb's copy carries only in-frame clones and drops some. The data contain 110,000 to 150,000 clones, around 88% of them singletons. Input material: peripheral blood. The receptors were gathered from a woman aged 55 to 70 with acute or convalescent COVID-19. Each CDR3 is given with its conserved first and last residue. Fields, in order: D gene, V gene, J gene, CDR3 protein. D genes are given only for firm matches.

>TRBD1|TRBV5-6|TRBJ1-4
CASTLTGAWDNEKLFF
>.|TRBV9|TRBJ1-2
CASSAGVSSTNYGYTF
>.|TRBV15|TRBJ2-2
CATSRPPGTLTGELFF
>.|TRBV5-4|TRBJ1-1
CASSLTGRALPEAFF
>TRBD2|TRBV5-1|TRBJ2-3
CASSLGLAGVSDTQYF
>.|TRBV7-9|TRBJ1-2
CASSLDWGAGYTF
>TRBD1|TRBV4-1|TRBJ1-1
CASSQGQGATEAFF
>.|TRBV27|TRBJ2-5
CASSLGSSKQETQYF
>.|TRBV19|TRBJ1-5
CASSIHSYSNQPQHF
>TRBD1|TRBV4-1|TRBJ2-1
CASSPPTGERRRSSYNEQFF
>TRBD1|TRBV4-1|TRBJ1-3
CASSRPGTGPNSGNTIYF
>.|TRBV7-2|TRBJ2-5
CASSFQTGQETQYF
>TRBD1|TRBV6-1|TRBJ1-5
CASSEDRGGNQPQHF
>.|TRBV7-3|TRBJ2-1
CASSDQGGRGEQFF
>.|TRBV4-1|TRBJ1-5
CASSPASGGANGNQPQHF
>TRBD2|TRBV9|TRBJ2-3
CASSVGSSGGLTDTQYF
>TRBD1|TRBV4-1|TRBJ2-7
CASSPRVSVADRGSYEQYF
>.|TRBV6-1|TRBJ1-1
CASSEATGGFAEAFF
>TRBD2|TRBV4-3|TRBJ2-1
CASSQAGGSYNEQFF
>.|TRBV15|TRBJ1-5
CATSSRSQPQHF
>.|TRBV5-4|TRBJ1-1
CASSPGLNTEAFF
>.|TRBV3-1/TRBV3-2|TRBJ2-2
CASSQSWSRDTGELFF
>.|TRBV7-2|TRBJ1-6
CASSLEQGSNSPLHF
>.|TRBV6-5|TRBJ2-2
CASSYFTSPGELFF
>TRBD1|TRBV4-2|TRBJ2-1
CASSQGTGTAYNEQFF
>TRBD1|TRBV29-1|TRBJ2-1
CSVEGQGSNEQFF
>.|TRBV9|TRBJ1-2
CASSGGSGGGYTF
>TRBD1|TRBV9|TRBJ1-4
CASSPEGPGQINEKLFF
>.|TRBV15|TRBJ2-7
CATSRGGDPYEQYF
>TRBD2|TRBV6-1|TRBJ2-7
CASSELGLAGVLSYEQYF
>.|TRBV28|TRBJ1-2
CASSPGIRGGYTF
>TRBD1|TRBV5-5|TRBJ1-2
CASSFPGTAFVYGYTF
>.|TRBV10-3|TRBJ2-5
CAISESAGYQETQYF
>.|TRBV6-1|TRBJ1-6
CASSALTGYEVSPLHF
>TRBD2|TRBV4-1|TRBJ2-7
CASSQPLLAGGKYEQYF
>.|TRBV19|TRBJ1-5
CASRPRERVQPQHF
>.|TRBV7-9|TRBJ1-5
CASRLYDQPQHF
>TRBD1|TRBV6-5|TRBJ2-7
CASRFDRGGYEQYF